What follows are 15 T cell receptor beta chains derived from one specimen sequenced in a study of blood T cells in healthy people across ages. Then a second PCR, running roughly 6 to 11 cycles, was carried out with a sample-barcoded 5' primer and a J-beta primer mix. TCRdb used MiXCR to reprocess the 5' RACE reads, holding one entry per CDR3 protein. The sample lists about 800,000 distinct CDR3 sequences, roughly 25% occurring once. These data were likewise used in another study, on T cells of mothers and their children.

Specimen: blood. The origin of the receptors is a boy between 5 and 17 years old in good health.

The chain combines TRBV11-2 with TRBJ2-3, with D tentatively TRBD1 or TRBD2 (5 bases each). Trimming stripped 1 base from V and 2 bases from J, with 13 bases between. This CDR3 contains 16 residues. Per the germline V gene, CDR1 is SGHAT and CDR2 is FQNNGV. Here the CDR3 reads CASSLVVSGATDTQYF. CDR3 sequence (DNA): TGTGCCAGCAGCTTAGTAGTTTCCGGGGCCACAGATACGCAGTATTTT. The variable domain in full, completed from reference TRBV11-2 and TRBJ2-3, reads EAGVAQSPRYKIIEKRQSVAFWCNPISGHATLYWYQQILGQGPKLLIQFQNNGVVDDSQLPKDRFSAERLKGVDSTLKIQPAKLEDSAVYLCASSLVVSGATDTQYFGPGTRLTVL.

This clonotype showed up just a few times. The gene calls are TRBV7-9 and TRBJ2-1; D is undetermined. The last part of the DNA fits TRBJ2-7 better; the J call may be wrong. CDR1 and CDR2 (germline): SEHNR, FQNEAQ (reference sequence). The CDR3 contains 13 residues. CDR3 sequence reads: CASSGRHSYEQYF. The CDR3 DNA reads as TGTGCCAGCAGCGGGCGGCACAGCTACGAGCAGTACTTC.

This clonotype was detected a few times. The conserved phenylalanine or tryptophan is not found at the CDR3 terminus, so this likely reflects a read error. This chain joins TRBV7-9 and TRBJ1-2; D is perhaps TRBD1 (5 bases). The CDR3 consists of 13 residues. Trimming left V 1 base short and J 5 bases short, with 8 bases between. CDR1 is SEHNR, CDR2 FQNEAQ, per germline (reference sequence). The CDR3 DNA follows: TGTGCCAGCAGCTTAGTTTGGGGGTATGGCTACACCCTC. Its protein product is CASSLVWGYGYTL.

The V and J genes are TRBV12-3 or TRBV12-4 and TRBJ2-7, with D hard to call. V was pared by 3 bases and J by 6 bases, with 12 bases between. The CDR3 contains 13 residues. The CDR3 DNA sequence: TGTGCCAGCAGTTTCCGACTGGAAAGCGAGCAGTACTTC. Translating it yields CASSFRLESEQYF.

Written as DNA, the CDR3 is TGTGCCAGCAGTTTGGGGGGACAGCCCTCCACCGGGCCCCTCCACTTT. Residues: CASSLGGQPSTGPLHF. The chain has TRBV27 and TRBJ1-6, with 7 bases matching TRBD1. With 3 bases clipped from V and 13 bases from J, the junction kept 15 bases outside the gene matches. This CDR3 comprises 16 residues. Looked up from germline, CDR1 is MNHEY and CDR2 is SMNVEV (reference sequence).

This sequence joins TRBV27 and TRBJ2-4, with D perhaps assigned TRBD1 or TRBD2 (6 bases each). This CDR3 has 14 amino acids. The germline V gene has CDR1 MNHEY and CDR2 SMNVEV (reference sequence). V lost 8 bases and J lost 0, with 11 bases in between. CDR3 residues: CASAGGLAKNIQYF. The CDR3 DNA reads TGTGCCAGCGCTGGGGGGCTAGCCAAAAACATTCAGTACTTC.

This clonotype turned up a few times. The chain combines TRBV20-1 with TRBJ2-7; perhaps TRBD1 as D (6 bases). The CDR3 is made up of 13 amino acids. V was pared by 6 bases and J by 1 base, with 13 bases between. Per germline, CDR1 DFQATT and CDR2 SNEGSKA (reference sequence). CDR3 DNA: TGCAGTGCCATCACAGGGAAGTCCTACGAGCAGTACTTC. Translation gives CSAITGKSYEQYF.

There are a few counts of this clonotype. The chain combines TRBV29-1 with TRBJ2-5; D is unresolved. Germline CDR1 SQVTM, CDR2 ANQGSEA. The CDR3 contains 15 residues. The germline V and J ends were trimmed by 1 base and 1 base, with 13 bases remaining between them. Here the CDR3 reads CSVEGRVPIQETQYF. Here the CDR3 DNA reads TGCAGCGTTGAAGGCAGAGTACCAATCCAAGAGACCCAGTACTTC.

This clonotype was observed a few times. This chain joins TRBV7-9 and TRBJ1-2, with D hard to call. Trimming took off 1 base at V and 6 bases at J, with 12 bases between the two ends. The CDR3 extends over 14 amino acids. Germline V gene lookup returns CDR1 SEHNR and CDR2 FQNEAQ (reference sequence). As DNA, the CDR3 is TGTGCCAGCAGCTTAGTAGCTGGTATCCATGGCTACACCTTC. Translating it yields CASSLVAGIHGYTF.

V gene TRBV6-5 combines with J gene TRBJ1-2, with D perhaps TRBD1 (5 bases). V lost 8 bases and J lost 8, with 18 bases in between. CDR1 is MNHEY and CDR2 is SVGAGI in the germline V gene. The CDR3 consists of 13 residues. The CDR3 sequence is CASRQRLLEGYTF. The CDR3 region has the DNA TGTGCCAGCCGACAGCGACTTTTGGAGGGCTACACCTTC.

This clonotype occurred a few times. V is TRBV15 and J is TRBJ1-1, with 9 bases fitting TRBD1. The germline CDR1 and CDR2 sequences are LNHNV and YYDKDF (reference sequence). V shed 1 base, J shed 1 base, and the junction held 4 bases outside the gene matches. The CDR3 contains 16 residues. For the CDR3, the DNA is TGTGCCACCAGCAGAGTGGGACAGGGTTGGAACACTGAAGCTTTCTTT. Translating it yields CATSRVGQGWNTEAFF. The full variable domain, its missing parts supplied by reference TRBV15 and TRBJ1-1, is DAMVIQNPRYQVTQFGKPVTLSCSQTLNHNVMYWYQQKSSQAPKLLFHYYDKDFNNEADTPDNFQSRRPNTSFCFLDIRSPGLGDTAMYLCATSRVGQGWNTEAFFGQGTRLTVV.

This clonotype was counted only a few times. One junction end disagrees with the germline gene, perhaps due to a read error. The chain carries TRBV7-7 and TRBJ2-2; D perhaps matches TRBD2 (6 bases). Looked up from germline, CDR1 is SSHAT and CDR2 is FNYEAQ (reference sequence). The CDR3 loop spans 15 amino acids. The CDR3, as DNA: TGTGCTAGCAGCTTAGGTCCGGGGAGGACCGGGGAGCTGTTTTTT. This codes for CASSLGPGRTGELFF.

The table lists this clonotype with a few counts. The chain combines TRBV5-6 with TRBJ1-4; no clear D. Trimming cost V 5 bases and J 0 bases, with 8 bases left between them. The CDR3 extends over 14 amino acids. Germline lookup yields CDR1 SGHDT and CDR2 YYEEEE. CDR3 protein: CASRKSATNEKLFF. The CDR3, as DNA: TGTGCCAGCAGGAAGAGTGCAACTAATGAAAAACTGTTTTTT.

This clonotype turned up a few times. The V and J genes are TRBV4-3 and TRBJ2-5; 9 bases are a match to TRBD2. The germline gives CDR1 LGHNA, CDR2 YSLEER. The V gene end was trimmed by 1 base and the J gene end by 3 bases; junction bases not matched to a gene: 9. This CDR3 has 17 residues. The CDR3 loop reads CASSQGASGTWEETQYF. The CDR3 DNA follows: TGCGCCAGCAGCCAAGGGGCTAGCGGGACCTGGGAAGAGACCCAGTACTTC.

The chain uses TRBV7-2 and TRBJ1-3; D unresolved. The V gene's germline CDR1 is SGHTA and CDR2 FQGNSA. The V end lost 5 bases, the J end lost 5 bases, and 10 bases lay between the germline ends. CDR3 length: 13 residues. The CDR3 loop reads CASSLPKRNTIYF. CDR3 sequence (DNA): TGTGCCAGCAGCCTCCCCAAACGAAACACCATATATTTT. Looking up the rest from reference TRBV7-2 and TRBJ1-3 gives the full variable domain: GAGVSQSPSNKVTEKGKDVELRCDPISGHTALYWYRQSLGQGLEFLIYFQGNSAPDKSGLPSDRFSAERTGGSVSTLTIQRTQQEDSAVYLCASSLPKRNTIYFGEGSWLTVV.